The source of this TCR beta chain is a study of blood T cell repertoires in COVID-19. Study-wide context: T cells, B-cell-depleted T cells, or PBMCs provided the cDNA or gDNA that served as material.

Categorization into cohorts depended on clinical history that participants reported. A COVID-19 case had been met by exposed participants during the 2 weeks before study entry. Germline V gene data show CDR1 as SGHDT and CDR2 as YYEEEE. The CDR3 contains 13 residues. The V and J ends lost 4 bases and 8 bases respectively, with 15 bases between them. Authors' methods: Cell counts per sample came from amplifying reference gene primers. The data were produced by immunoSEQ multiplex PCR, yet TCRdb's version contains in-frame clones alone and is incomplete. V, J and clone size derive from that table, while D and trimming were established from the DNA sequence. The data show approximately 200,000 clones, 80% to 90% seen once.

Input material: PBMCs or T cells enriched from blood (not recorded which). This chain joins TRBV5-6 and TRBJ1-2; possibly TRBD1 for D (5 bases). The clonotype originates from a woman aged 25 to 39 who had been exposed to COVID-19. This CDR3 reads CASSPGTVSGYTF. For the CDR3, the DNA is TGTGCCAGCAGCCCCGGGACTGTGAGCGGCTACACCTTC.